The TCR beta chain described here comes from a study of blood T cell repertoires in COVID-19. Between the trimmed V and J ends, which lost 1 base and 2 bases, there was a span of 10 bases. CDR3 length: 14 amino acids. CDR1 SGHRS and CDR2 YFSETQ come from the germline V gene. The study drew participants aged about 18 to 95 years from approximately 25 US areas. This table comes from immunoSEQ multiplex PCR, and its TCRdb copy is limited to in-frame clones, with some not included. There are a few hundred thousand clones in the sample; about four fifths occur only once, and roughly 5.1% lies in the top ten. Ten or more counts support this clone.

The sample consisted of PBMCs or T cells enriched from blood (not recorded which). The sequence was obtained from a woman aged 45-65 years who had recovered from COVID-19. The chain joins TRBV5-1 to TRBJ2-7, with D perhaps TRBD1 (5 bases). This chain's CDR3 is CASSLPDTAYEQYF. DNA of the CDR3: TGCGCCAGCAGCTTGCCGGACACAGCCTACGAGCAGTACTTC. Together with reference TRBV5-1 and TRBJ2-7, the CDR3 gives the full variable domain: KAGVTQTPRYLIKTRGQQVTLSCSPISGHRSVSWYQQTPGQGLQFLFEYFSETQRNKGNFPGRFSGRQFSNSRSEMNVSTLELGDSALYLCASSLPDTAYEQYFGPGTRLTVT.